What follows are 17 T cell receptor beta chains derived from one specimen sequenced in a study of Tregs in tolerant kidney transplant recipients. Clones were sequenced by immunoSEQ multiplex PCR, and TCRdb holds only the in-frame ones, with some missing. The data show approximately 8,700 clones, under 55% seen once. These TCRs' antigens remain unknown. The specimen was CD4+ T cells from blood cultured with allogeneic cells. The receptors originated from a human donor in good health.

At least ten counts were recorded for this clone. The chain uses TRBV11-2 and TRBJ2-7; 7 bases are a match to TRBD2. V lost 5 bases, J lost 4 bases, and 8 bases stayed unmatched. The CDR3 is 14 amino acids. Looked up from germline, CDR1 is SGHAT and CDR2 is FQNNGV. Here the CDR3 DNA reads TGTGCCAGCAGCGCTCACGGGGGGAGTTACGAGCAGTACTTC. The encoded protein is CASSAHGGSYEQYF. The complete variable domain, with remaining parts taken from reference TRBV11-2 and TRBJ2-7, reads EAGVAQSPRYKIIEKRQSVAFWCNPISGHATLYWYQQILGQGPKLLIQFQNNGVVDDSQLPKDRFSAERLKGVDSTLKIQPAKLEDSAVYLCASSAHGGSYEQYFGPGTRLTVT.

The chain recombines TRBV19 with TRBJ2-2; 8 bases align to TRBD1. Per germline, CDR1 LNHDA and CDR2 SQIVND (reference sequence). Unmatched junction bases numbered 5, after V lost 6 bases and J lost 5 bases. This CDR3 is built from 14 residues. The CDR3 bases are TGTGCCAGTAGCTCTCACAGGGGGACCGGGGAGCTGTTTTTT. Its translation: CASSSHRGTGELFF.

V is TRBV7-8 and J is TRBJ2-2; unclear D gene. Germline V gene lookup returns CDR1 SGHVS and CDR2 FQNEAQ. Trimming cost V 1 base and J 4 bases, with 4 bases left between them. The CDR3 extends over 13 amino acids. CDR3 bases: TGTGCCAGCAGCTTAGTAATCACCGGGGAGCTGTTTTTT. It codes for CASSLVITGELFF. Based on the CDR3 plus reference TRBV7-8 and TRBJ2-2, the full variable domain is GAGVSQSPRYKVAKRGQDVALRCDPISGHVSLFWYQQALGQGPEFLTYFQNEAQLDKSGLPSDRFFAERPEGSVSTLKIQRTQQEDSAVYLCASSLVITGELFFGEGSRLTVL.

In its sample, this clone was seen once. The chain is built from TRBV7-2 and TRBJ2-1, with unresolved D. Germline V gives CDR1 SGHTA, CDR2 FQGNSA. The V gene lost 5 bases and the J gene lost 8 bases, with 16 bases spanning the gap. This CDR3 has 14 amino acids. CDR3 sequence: CASSRLGPPDEQFF. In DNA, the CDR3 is TGTGCCAGCAGCCGCCTAGGACCCCCCGATGAGCAGTTCTTC.

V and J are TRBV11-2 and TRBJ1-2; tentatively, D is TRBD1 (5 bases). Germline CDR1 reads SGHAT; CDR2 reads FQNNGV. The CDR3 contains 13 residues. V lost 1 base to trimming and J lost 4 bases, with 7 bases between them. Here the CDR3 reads CASSLAGAYGYTF. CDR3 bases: TGTGCCAGCAGCTTAGCCGGGGCCTATGGCTACACCTTC.

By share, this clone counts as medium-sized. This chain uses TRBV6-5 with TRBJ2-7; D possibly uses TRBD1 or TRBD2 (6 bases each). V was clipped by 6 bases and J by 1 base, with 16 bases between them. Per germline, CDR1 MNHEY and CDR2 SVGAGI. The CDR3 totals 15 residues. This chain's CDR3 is CASSRLGGESYEQYF. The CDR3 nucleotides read TGTGCCAGCAGCCGACTAGGGGGAGAGTCCTACGAGCAGTACTTC.

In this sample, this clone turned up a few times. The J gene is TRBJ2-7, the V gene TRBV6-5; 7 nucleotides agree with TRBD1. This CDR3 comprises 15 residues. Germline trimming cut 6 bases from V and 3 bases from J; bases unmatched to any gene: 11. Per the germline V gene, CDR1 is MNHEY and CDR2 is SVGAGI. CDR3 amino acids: CASRLTGTALYEQYF. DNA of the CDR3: TGTGCCAGCAGGTTGACTGGGACAGCCCTCTACGAGCAGTACTTC.

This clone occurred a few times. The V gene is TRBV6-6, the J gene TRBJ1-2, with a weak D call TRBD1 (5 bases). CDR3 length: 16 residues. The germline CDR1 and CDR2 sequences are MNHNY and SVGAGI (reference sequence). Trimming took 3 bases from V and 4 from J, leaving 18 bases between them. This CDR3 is CASSYPPGGGGYGYTF. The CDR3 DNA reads TGTGCCAGCAGTTATCCCCCGGGGGGGGGTGGCTATGGCTACACCTTC.

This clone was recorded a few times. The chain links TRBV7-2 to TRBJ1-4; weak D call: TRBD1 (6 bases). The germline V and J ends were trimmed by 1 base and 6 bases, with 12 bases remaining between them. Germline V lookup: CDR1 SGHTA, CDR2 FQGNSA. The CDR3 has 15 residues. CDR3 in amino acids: CASSLGVGGYEKLFF. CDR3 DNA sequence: TGTGCCAGCAGCTTAGGCGTAGGGGGGTATGAAAAACTGTTTTTT.

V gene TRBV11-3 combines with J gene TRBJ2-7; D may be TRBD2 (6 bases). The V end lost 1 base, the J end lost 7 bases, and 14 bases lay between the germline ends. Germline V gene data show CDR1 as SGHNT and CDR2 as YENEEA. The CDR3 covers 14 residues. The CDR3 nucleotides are TGTGCCAGCAGCTTAGGCGGGACTCCTTGGGAGCAGTACTTC. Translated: CASSLGGTPWEQYF.

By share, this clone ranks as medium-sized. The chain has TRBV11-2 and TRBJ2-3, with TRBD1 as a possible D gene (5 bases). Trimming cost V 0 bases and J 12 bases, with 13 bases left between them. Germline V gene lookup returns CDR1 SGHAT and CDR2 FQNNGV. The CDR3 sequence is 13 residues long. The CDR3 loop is CASSLDLPGHQYF. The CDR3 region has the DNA TGTGCCAGCAGCTTAGATCTGCCAGGGCACCAGTATTTT.

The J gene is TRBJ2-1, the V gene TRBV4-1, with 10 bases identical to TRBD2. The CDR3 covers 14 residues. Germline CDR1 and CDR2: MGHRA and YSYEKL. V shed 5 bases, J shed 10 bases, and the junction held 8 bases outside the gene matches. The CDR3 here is CASSARTSGQEQFF. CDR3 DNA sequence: TGCGCCAGCAGCGCTCGGACTAGCGGCCAGGAGCAGTTCTTC.

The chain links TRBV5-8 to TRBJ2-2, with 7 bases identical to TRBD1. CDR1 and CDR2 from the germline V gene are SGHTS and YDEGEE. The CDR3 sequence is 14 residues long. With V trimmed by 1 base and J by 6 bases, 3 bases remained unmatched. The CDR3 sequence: CASSLTGVAGELFF. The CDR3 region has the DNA TGTGCCAGCAGCTTGACAGGGGTGGCCGGGGAGCTGTTTTTT.

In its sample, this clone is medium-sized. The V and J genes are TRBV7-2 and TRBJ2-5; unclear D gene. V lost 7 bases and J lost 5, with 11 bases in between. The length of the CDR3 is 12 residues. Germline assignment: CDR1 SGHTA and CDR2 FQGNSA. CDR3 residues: CASTRRWETQYF. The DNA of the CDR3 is TGTGCCAGCACTCGAAGGTGGGAGACCCAGTACTTC. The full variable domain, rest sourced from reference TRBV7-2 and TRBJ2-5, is GAGVSQSPSNKVTEKGKDVELRCDPISGHTALYWYRQSLGQGLEFLIYFQGNSAPDKSGLPSDRFSAERTGGSVSTLTIQRTQQEDSAVYLCASTRRWETQYFGPGTRLLVL.

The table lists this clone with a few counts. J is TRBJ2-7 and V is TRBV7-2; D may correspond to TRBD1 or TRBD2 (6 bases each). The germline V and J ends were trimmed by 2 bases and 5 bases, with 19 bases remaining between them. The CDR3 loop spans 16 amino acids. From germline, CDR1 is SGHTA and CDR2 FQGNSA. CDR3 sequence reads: CASSLRWGAPKHEQYF. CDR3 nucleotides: TGTGCCAGCAGCTTACGGTGGGGGGCCCCTAAACACGAGCAGTACTTC.

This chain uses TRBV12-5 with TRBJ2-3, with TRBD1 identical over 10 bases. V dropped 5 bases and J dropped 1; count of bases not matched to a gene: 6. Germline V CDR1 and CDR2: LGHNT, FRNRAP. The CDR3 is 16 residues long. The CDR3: CASGPYGTGGTDTQYF. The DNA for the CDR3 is TGTGCTAGTGGTCCGTACGGGACAGGGGGCACAGATACGCAGTATTTT.

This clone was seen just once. CDR3 amino acids: CASSLTGVQPQHF. The CDR3 DNA is TGTGCCAGCAGTTTAACAGGGGTACAGCCCCAGCATTTT. The chain is built from TRBV28 and TRBJ1-5; 7 bases align to TRBD1. The CDR3 loop spans 13 amino acids. Germline CDR1 reads MDHEN; CDR2 reads SYDVKM. V gave up 2 bases and J gave up 7 bases; unmatched junction bases: 2.